These 10 T cell receptor beta chains were all obtained from the same sample, sequenced in a study of cytotoxic CD8 clonotypes in ibrutinib-treated CLL. Sequencing was performed with immunoSEQ multiplex PCR; in TCRdb, only in-frame clones are kept and a portion is missing. The sample lists hundreds of thousands of clones; 60% to 80% were seen once. The sequenced sample was PBMCs, obtained after 12 months of ibrutinib treatment. The receptor source for this set is a human donor with chronic lymphocytic leukemia.

The J gene is TRBJ2-6, the V gene TRBV6-5; 10 bases fit TRBD2. This CDR3 contains 15 residues. V shed 5 bases and J 2 bases; nucleotides not matched to a gene: 0. Germline V gene data show CDR1 as MNHEY and CDR2 as SVGAGI. CDR3 coding DNA: TGTGCCAGCAGTAGCGGGGGGGCTGGGGCCAACGTCCTGACTTTC. Translating gives CASSSGGAGANVLTF.

This clone came up a few times. This rearrangement joins TRBV14 to TRBJ2-1; D is unresolved. The germline V gene has CDR1 SGHDN and CDR2 FVKESK. The CDR3 consists of 12 residues. V dropped 4 bases and J dropped 11 bases, with 12 bases sitting between them. The CDR3 bases are TGTGCCAGCAGCCTCTCTACCCTACAGCAGTTCTTC. It codes for CASSLSTLQQFF.

The CDR3 nucleotides read TGTGCCAGCAGCCAAGATGTTAGACTAGCGGGAGGGCCGGAGGAGACCCAGTACTTC. Translated: CASSQDVRLAGGPEETQYF. The chain couples TRBV4-2 to TRBJ2-5; 14 nucleotides line up with TRBD2. This CDR3 spans 19 amino acids. The ends lost 0 bases at V and 5 bases at J; junction bases unmatched: 11. The germline V gene encodes CDR1 LGHNA and CDR2 YNFKEQ.

The chain carries TRBV29-1 and TRBJ2-6, with no clear D. V lost 3 bases, J lost 0 bases, and 6 bases lay in between. Germline values: CDR1 SQVTM, CDR2 ANQGSEA. The CDR3 has 14 residues. CDR3 in DNA: TGCAGCGTTGAGGGCAGCTCTGGGGCCAACGTCCTGACTTTC. It encodes CSVEGSSGANVLTF. The full variable domain, in which reference TRBV29-1 and TRBJ2-6 provide the parts outside the CDR3, is SAVISQKPSRDICQRGTSLTIQCQVDSQVTMMFWYRQQPGQSLTLIATANQGSEATYESGFVIDKFPISRPNLTFSTLTVSNMSPEDSSIYLCSVEGSSGANVLTFGAGSRLTVL.

The J gene is TRBJ1-2, the V gene TRBV7-9, with D tentatively TRBD1 (6 bases). The V end lost 5 bases, the J end lost 5 bases, and 12 bases lay between the germline ends. The CDR3 extends over 13 amino acids. Germline lookup yields CDR1 SEHNR and CDR2 FQNEAQ (reference sequence). As DNA, the CDR3 is TGTGCCAGCAGCGACGAAACAGGGTATGGCTACACCTTC. Amino acid sequence: CASSDETGYGYTF.

The chain couples TRBV19 to TRBJ2-3; 7 nucleotides align to TRBD1. Losses at the gene ends were 7 bases for V and 4 bases for J; bases not matched to a gene: 11. The CDR3 covers 15 residues. The germline V gene has CDR1 LNHDA and CDR2 SQIVND (reference sequence). The CDR3 spells CASKSAGGSPDTQYF. The CDR3 DNA sequence: TGTGCCAGTAAGTCGGCAGGGGGAAGTCCAGATACGCAGTATTTT.

This clone was counted many times. The chain carries TRBV6-4 and TRBJ2-1, with TRBD2 identical over 12 bases. The CDR3 has 15 residues. The germline V gene encodes CDR1 MRHNA and CDR2 SNTAGT. The junction had 6 bases not matched to a gene; V was cut back by 2 bases and J by 10 bases. CDR3 in amino acids: CASSDTSGRLGEQFF. As DNA, the CDR3 is TGTGCCAGCAGTGACACTAGCGGGAGGTTGGGGGAGCAGTTCTTC.

This clone has ten or more counts. The V and J genes are TRBV9 and TRBJ1-1, with no clear D. The CDR3 loop spans 14 amino acids. V was pared by 1 base and J by 0 bases, with 7 bases between. Germline CDR1 and CDR2: SGDLS and YYNGEE. The CDR3 region is CASSVIAVNTEAFF. The CDR3 region has the DNA TGTGCCAGCAGCGTAATTGCGGTGAACACTGAAGCTTTCTTT.

The chain combines TRBV4-2 with TRBJ2-2, with 7 bases aligning to TRBD2. J lost 6 bases, V lost 4 bases, and 5 bases had no gene match. CDR3 length: 14 residues. In germline, CDR1 is LGHNA, CDR2 YNFKEQ. CDR3 nucleotide sequence: TGTGCCAGCAGCCCCGGGGGGACTGCCGGGGAGCTGTTTTTT. The encoded protein is CASSPGGTAGELFF.

CDR3 amino acids: CASSHGTERETQYF. The CDR3 bases are TGTGCCAGCAGCCATGGGACAGAAAGGGAGACCCAGTACTTC. V usage is TRBV11-3 and J usage is TRBJ2-5, with 7 bases lining up with TRBD1. Germline trimming cut 5 bases from V and 5 bases from J; bases unmatched to any gene: 8. The CDR3 is 14 amino acids. Germline V gene lookup returns CDR1 SGHNT and CDR2 YENEEA. The whole variable domain, filled in from reference TRBV11-3 and TRBJ2-5, reads EAGVVQSPRYKIIEKKQPVAFWCNPISGHNTLYWYLQNLGQGPELLIRYENEEAVDDSQLPKDRFSAERLKGVDSTLKIQPAELGDSAVYLCASSHGTERETQYFGPGTRLLVL.